This TCR beta chain stems from a study of blood T cell repertoires in COVID-19. This CDR3 is 14 amino acids long. Per germline, CDR1 LGHNA and CDR2 YNFKEQ. With 1 base removed from V and 4 bases from J, the gap between germline ends came to 10 bases. Per the study methods: Quantification of nucleated cells was approximated via reference gene primer amplification. Measured with immunoSEQ multiplex PCR; TCRdb has only the in-frame clones, and not every one. The DNA gave D and trimming, while V, J and clone size come from that table. Of 95,000 to 150,000 clones in the sample, 80% to 90% were seen once. The TCR sequence derives from a man aged 35 to 55 with acute or convalescent COVID-19. The chain uses TRBV4-2 and TRBJ1-1; D is uncertain. Sequencing was done on a sample of peripheral blood. CDR3 in amino acids: CASSQGAAITEAFF. CDR3 DNA: TGTGCCAGCAGCCAAGGGGCTGCGATCACTGAAGCTTTCTTT.